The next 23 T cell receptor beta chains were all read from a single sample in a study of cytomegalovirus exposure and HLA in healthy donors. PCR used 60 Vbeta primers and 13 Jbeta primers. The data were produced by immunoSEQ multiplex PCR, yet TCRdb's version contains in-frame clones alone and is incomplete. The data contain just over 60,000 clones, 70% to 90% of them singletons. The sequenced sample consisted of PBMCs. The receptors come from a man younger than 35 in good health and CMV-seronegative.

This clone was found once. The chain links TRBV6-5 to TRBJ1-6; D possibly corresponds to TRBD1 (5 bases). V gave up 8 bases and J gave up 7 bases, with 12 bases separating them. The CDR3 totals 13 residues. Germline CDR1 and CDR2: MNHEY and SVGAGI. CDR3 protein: CASWRGKNSPLHF. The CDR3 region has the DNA TGTGCCAGCTGGAGGGGTAAGAATTCACCCCTCCACTTT.

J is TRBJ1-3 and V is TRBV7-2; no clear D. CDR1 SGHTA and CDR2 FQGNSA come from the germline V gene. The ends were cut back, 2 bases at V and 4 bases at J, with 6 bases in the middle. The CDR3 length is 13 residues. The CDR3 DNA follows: TGTGCCAGCAGCTTAAGTAGAGGAAACACCATATATTTT. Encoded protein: CASSLSRGNTIYF.

The CDR3 sequence is CASSKTVQETQYF. Written as DNA, the CDR3 is TGTGCCAGCAGTAAGACAGTCCAAGAGACCCAGTACTTC. The V call is TRBV6-5, the J call TRBJ2-5; the D gene is possibly TRBD1 (5 bases). This CDR3 has 13 amino acids. With 5 bases removed from V and 1 base from J, the gap between germline ends came to 8 bases. In germline, CDR1 is MNHEY, CDR2 SVGAGI.

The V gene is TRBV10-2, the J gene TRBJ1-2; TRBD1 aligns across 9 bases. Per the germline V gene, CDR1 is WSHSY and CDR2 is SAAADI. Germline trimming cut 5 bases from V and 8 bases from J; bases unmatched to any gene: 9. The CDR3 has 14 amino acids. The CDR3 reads CASSPGTGTNGYTF. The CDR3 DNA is TGCGCCAGCAGTCCCGGGACAGGGACTAACGGCTACACCTTC.

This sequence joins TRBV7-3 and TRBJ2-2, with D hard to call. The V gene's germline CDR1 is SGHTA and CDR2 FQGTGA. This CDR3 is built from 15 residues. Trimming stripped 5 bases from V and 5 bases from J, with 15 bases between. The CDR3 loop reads CASSEIQARTGELFF. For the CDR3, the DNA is TGTGCCAGCAGCGAGATTCAAGCTAGGACCGGGGAGCTGTTTTTT.

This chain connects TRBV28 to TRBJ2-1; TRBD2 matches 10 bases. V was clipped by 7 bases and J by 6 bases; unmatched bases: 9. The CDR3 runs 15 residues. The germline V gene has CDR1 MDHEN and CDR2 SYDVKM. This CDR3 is CASTSGSGGGNEQFF. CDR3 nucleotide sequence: TGTGCCAGCACTTCGGGGAGCGGGGGGGGCAATGAGCAGTTCTTC.

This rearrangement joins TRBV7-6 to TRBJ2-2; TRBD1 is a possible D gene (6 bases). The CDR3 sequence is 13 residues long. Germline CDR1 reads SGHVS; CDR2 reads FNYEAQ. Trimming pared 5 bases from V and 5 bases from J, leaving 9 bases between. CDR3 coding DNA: TGTGCCAGCAGCCCAACAGGGACCGGGGAGCTGTTTTTT. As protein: CASSPTGTGELFF.

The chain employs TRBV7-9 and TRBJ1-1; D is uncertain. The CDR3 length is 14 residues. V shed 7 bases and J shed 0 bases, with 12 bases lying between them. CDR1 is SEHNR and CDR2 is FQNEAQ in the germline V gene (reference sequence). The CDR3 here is CASNSGRLNTEAFF. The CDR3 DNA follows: TGTGCCAGCAACAGCGGCAGGTTGAACACTGAAGCTTTCTTT.

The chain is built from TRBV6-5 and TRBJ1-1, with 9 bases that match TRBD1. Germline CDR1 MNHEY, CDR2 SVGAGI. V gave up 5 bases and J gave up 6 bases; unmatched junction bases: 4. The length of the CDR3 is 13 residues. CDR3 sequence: CASSRDRVAEAFF. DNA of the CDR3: TGTGCCAGCAGTAGGGACAGGGTGGCTGAAGCTTTCTTT.

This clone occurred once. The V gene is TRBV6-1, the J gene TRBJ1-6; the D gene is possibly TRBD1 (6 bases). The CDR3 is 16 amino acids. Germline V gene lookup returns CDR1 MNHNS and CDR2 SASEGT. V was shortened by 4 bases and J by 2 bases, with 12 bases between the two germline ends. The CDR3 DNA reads TGTGCCAGCAGTGGAAACAGGGCTGCCTATAATTCACCCCTCCACTTT. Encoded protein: CASSGNRAAYNSPLHF.

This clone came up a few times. The CDR3 DNA is TGTGCCTGGAGTCGGGGGGCAGAGACCCAGTACTTC. This gives the protein CAWSRGAETQYF. V usage is TRBV30 and J usage is TRBJ2-5; D is possibly TRBD2 (7 bases). Trimming took off 2 bases at V and 4 bases at J, with 8 bases between the two ends. The CDR3 loop spans 12 amino acids. Germline V gene lookup returns CDR1 GTSNPN and CDR2 SVGIG (reference sequence).

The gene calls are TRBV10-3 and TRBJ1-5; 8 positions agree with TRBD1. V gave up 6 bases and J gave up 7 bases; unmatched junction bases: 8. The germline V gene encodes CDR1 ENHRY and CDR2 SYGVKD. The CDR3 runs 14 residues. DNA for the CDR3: TGTGCCATCAGGGGGACAGGTGGGAACCAGCCCCAGCATTTT. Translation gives CAIRGTGGNQPQHF.

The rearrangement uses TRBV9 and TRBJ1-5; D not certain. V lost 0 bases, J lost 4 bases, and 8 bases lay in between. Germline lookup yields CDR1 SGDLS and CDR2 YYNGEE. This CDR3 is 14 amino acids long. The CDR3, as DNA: TGTGCCAGCAGCGTAGGAACGGGTAATCAGCCCCAGCATTTT. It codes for CASSVGTGNQPQHF. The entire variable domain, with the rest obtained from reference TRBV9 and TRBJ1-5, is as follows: DSGVTQTPKHLITATGQRVTLRCSPRSGDLSVYWYQQSLDQGLQFLIQYYNGEERAKGNILERFSAQQFPDLHSELNLSSLELGDSALYFCASSVGTGNQPQHFGDGTRLSIL.

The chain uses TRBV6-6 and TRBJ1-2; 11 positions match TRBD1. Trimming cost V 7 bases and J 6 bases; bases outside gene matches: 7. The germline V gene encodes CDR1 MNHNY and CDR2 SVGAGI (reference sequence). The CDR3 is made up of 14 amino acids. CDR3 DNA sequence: TGTGCCAGCACCCGCCAGGACAGGGGGCATGGCTACACCTTC. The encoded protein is CASTRQDRGHGYTF.

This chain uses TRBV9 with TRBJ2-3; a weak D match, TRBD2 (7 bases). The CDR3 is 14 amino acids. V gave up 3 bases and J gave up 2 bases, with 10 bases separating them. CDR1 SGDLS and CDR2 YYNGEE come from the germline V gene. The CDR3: CASSGRGATDTQYF. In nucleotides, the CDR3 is TGTGCCAGCAGCGGACGGGGGGCCACAGATACGCAGTATTTT.

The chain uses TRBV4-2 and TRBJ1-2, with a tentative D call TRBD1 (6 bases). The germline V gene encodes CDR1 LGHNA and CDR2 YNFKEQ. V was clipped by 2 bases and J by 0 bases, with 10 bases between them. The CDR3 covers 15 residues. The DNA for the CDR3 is TGTGCCAGCAGCCAATCAACAGGGACTAACTATGGCTACACCTTC. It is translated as CASSQSTGTNYGYTF.

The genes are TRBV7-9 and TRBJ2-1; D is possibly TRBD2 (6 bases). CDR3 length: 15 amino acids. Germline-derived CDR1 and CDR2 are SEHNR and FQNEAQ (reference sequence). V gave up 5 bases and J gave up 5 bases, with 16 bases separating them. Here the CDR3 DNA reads TGTGCCAGCAGCCTCTGGCGGGGTCTTGACAATGAGCAGTTCTTC. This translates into CASSLWRGLDNEQFF.

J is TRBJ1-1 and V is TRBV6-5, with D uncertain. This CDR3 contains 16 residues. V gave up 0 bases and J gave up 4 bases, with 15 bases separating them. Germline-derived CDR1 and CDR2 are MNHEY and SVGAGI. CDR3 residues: CASSYSESSSGTEAFF. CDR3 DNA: TGTGCCAGCAGTTACTCGGAAAGCTCGTCGGGCACTGAAGCTTTCTTT.

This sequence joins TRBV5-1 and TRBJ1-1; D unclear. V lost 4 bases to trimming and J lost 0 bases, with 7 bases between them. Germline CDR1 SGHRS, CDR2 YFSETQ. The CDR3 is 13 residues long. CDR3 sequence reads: CASSNGLNTEAFF. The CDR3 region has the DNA TGCGCCAGCAGCAACGGGTTGAACACTGAAGCTTTCTTT.

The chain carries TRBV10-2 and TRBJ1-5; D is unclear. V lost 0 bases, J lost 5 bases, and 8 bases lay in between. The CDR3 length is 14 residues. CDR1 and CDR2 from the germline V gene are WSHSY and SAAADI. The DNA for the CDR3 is TGCGCCAGCAGTGAGTCCCATTCAGATCAGCCCCAGCATTTT. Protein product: CASSESHSDQPQHF.

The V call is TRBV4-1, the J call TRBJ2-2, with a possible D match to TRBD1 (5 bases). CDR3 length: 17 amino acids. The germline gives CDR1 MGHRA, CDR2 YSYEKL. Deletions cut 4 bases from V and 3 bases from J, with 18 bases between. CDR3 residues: CASSPRRVGSDTGELFF. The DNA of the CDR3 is TGCGCCAGCAGCCCCCGCAGGGTAGGCTCGGACACCGGGGAGCTGTTTTTT.

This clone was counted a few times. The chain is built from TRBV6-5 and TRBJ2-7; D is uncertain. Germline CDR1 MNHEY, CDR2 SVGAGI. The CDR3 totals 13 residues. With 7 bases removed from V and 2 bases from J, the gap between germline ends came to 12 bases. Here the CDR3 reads CASTSPGTYEQYF. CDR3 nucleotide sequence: TGTGCCAGCACCTCCCCCGGTACCTACGAGCAGTACTTC.

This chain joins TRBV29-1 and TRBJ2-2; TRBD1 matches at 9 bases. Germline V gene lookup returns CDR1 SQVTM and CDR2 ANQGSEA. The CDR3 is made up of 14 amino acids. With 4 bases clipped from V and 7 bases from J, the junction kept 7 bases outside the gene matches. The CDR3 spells CSVGPGQGLGELFF. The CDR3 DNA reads TGCAGCGTTGGGCCGGGACAGGGTCTCGGGGAGCTGTTTTTT.